This passage covers 21 T cell receptor beta chains from one sample sequenced in a study of CD8 T cells in Susac syndrome. Random hexamers were used to reverse transcribe an amount of roughly 0.45 to 1 ug RNA. A single record per CDR3 protein comes from TCRdb applying MiXCR to the immunoSEQ multiplex PCR reads. Of about 130,000 distinct CDR3 sequences detected, around 94% appear once; the ten largest clones hold approximately 0.13%. The material sequenced was CD4+ T cells from PBMCs. The receptors shown here come from a human donor with multiple sclerosis.

This clonotype occurred once. The genes are TRBV18 and TRBJ1-5; 8 nucleotides line up with TRBD1. V was pared by 6 bases and J by 0 bases, with 10 bases of the junction left unmatched. Germline V gene data show CDR1 as KGHSH and CDR2 as LQKENI. The CDR3 extends over 17 amino acids. The CDR3 here is CASSPDRARYSNQPQHF. The CDR3 nucleotides read TGTGCCAGCTCCCCGGACAGGGCTCGTTATAGCAATCAGCCCCAGCATTTT.

The CDR3 protein is CSVAGTYTDTQYF. CDR3 bases: TGCAGCGTGGCCGGGACATACACAGATACGCAGTATTTT. V and J are TRBV29-1 and TRBJ2-3; possible D gene TRBD1, 6 bases. CDR1 and CDR2 from the germline V gene are SQVTM and ANQGSEA. The CDR3 is 13 residues long. The V gene lost 6 bases and the J gene lost 2 bases, with 12 bases spanning the gap.

The chain recombines TRBV19 with TRBJ2-1; possible D gene TRBD2, 5 bases. The CDR3 sequence is 15 residues long. Germline CDR1 is LNHDA and CDR2 is SQIVND (reference sequence). V was trimmed by 6 bases and J by 3 bases, leaving 15 bases between them. Here the CDR3 reads CASSSGGRSYNEQFF. For the CDR3, the DNA is TGTGCCAGTAGCAGCGGAGGTCGGAGCTACAATGAGCAGTTCTTC.

The sample holds one count of this clonotype. The gene calls are TRBV5-1 and TRBJ1-1; D is unresolved. CDR3 length equals 12 residues. Deletions cut 7 bases from V and 4 bases from J, with 11 bases between. The germline CDR1 and CDR2 sequences are SGHRS and YFSETQ. In nucleotides, the CDR3 is TGCGCCAGCCGGGGTGGAAGCACTGAAGCTTTCTTT. This encodes CASRGGSTEAFF.

The V and J genes are TRBV27 and TRBJ2-5; the D gene is possibly TRBD2 (6 bases). This CDR3 spans 15 amino acids. Trimming took 2 bases from V and 2 from J, leaving 12 bases between them. Germline lookup yields CDR1 MNHEY and CDR2 SMNVEV (reference sequence). The CDR3 reads CASSLAGLGQETQYF. CDR3 bases: TGTGCCAGCAGTTTAGCGGGGCTGGGTCAAGAGACCCAGTACTTC.

The chain combines TRBV5-1 with TRBJ2-2; D is unclear. Germline V CDR1 and CDR2: SGHRS, YFSETQ. The CDR3 has 15 residues. The V and J ends lost 1 base and 0 bases respectively, with 7 bases between them. The CDR3 region is CASSLRGTNTGELFF. Here the CDR3 DNA reads TGCGCCAGCAGCTTGAGAGGAACGAACACCGGGGAGCTGTTTTTT.

V usage is TRBV29-1 and J usage is TRBJ1-1; tentatively, D is TRBD1 (6 bases). Germline V gives CDR1 SQVTM, CDR2 ANQGSEA. V was clipped by 7 bases and J by 3 bases, with 18 bases between them. CDR3 length equals 14 residues. In DNA, the CDR3 is TGCAGCGCCGGACAGCTTCGAGGTGACACTGAAGCTTTCTTT. Its protein product is CSAGQLRGDTEAFF.

The chain couples TRBV7-9 to TRBJ1-1; D is uncertain. Germline CDR1 reads SEHNR; CDR2 reads FQNEAQ (reference sequence). The CDR3 length is 12 residues. The ends were cut back, 6 bases at V and 5 bases at J, with 10 bases in the middle. In DNA, the CDR3 is TGTGCCAGCAGGTTAACGGGGACTGAAGCTTTCTTT. Its translation is CASRLTGTEAFF.

The chain couples TRBV27 to TRBJ1-6; no clear D. V dropped 4 bases and J dropped 10 bases, with 8 bases sitting between them. The CDR3 extends over 12 amino acids. CDR1 is MNHEY, CDR2 SMNVEV, per germline (reference sequence). CDR3 in amino acids: CASSYVRSPLHF. The CDR3 coding sequence is TGTGCCAGCAGTTATGTCAGGTCACCCCTCCACTTT.

The genes are TRBV12-3 or TRBV12-4 and TRBJ2-7; D is perhaps TRBD1 (5 bases). V lost 3 bases and J 2 bases, leaving 11 bases between the germline ends. CDR3 length equals 14 residues. CDR3 residues: CASSFIRTTYEQYF. The CDR3 DNA follows: TGTGCCAGCAGTTTCATCCGGACAACCTACGAGCAGTACTTC.

This clonotype was detected only once. This sequence joins TRBV29-1 and TRBJ2-1; the D gene is possibly TRBD2 (6 bases). This CDR3 region has 15 residues. The V and J ends lost 4 bases and 2 bases respectively, with 15 bases between them. Germline V gives CDR1 SQVTM, CDR2 ANQGSEA. The DNA for the CDR3 is TGCAGCGTTGGGAGGGGTAGCCAAACCTACAATGAGCAGTTCTTC. Its protein product is CSVGRGSQTYNEQFF.

The chain employs TRBV20-1 and TRBJ2-5; maybe TRBD2 (5 bases). Germline V gene lookup returns CDR1 DFQATT and CDR2 SNEGSKA (reference sequence). V was pared by 0 bases and J by 2 bases, with 13 bases between. The CDR3 runs to 15 residues. The CDR3: CSARDGTGGQETQYF. The CDR3 DNA reads as TGCAGTGCTAGAGATGGCACCGGAGGTCAAGAGACCCAGTACTTC.

The chain has TRBV19 and TRBJ1-1; perhaps TRBD1 as D (5 bases). CDR1 is LNHDA, CDR2 SQIVND, per germline (reference sequence). The CDR3 loop spans 15 amino acids. V was clipped by 3 bases and J by 4 bases, with 15 bases between them. The CDR3 nucleotides are TGTGCCAGTAGTATGATCCGGGACCGCGCCACTGAAGCTTTCTTT. Translating it yields CASSMIRDRATEAFF.

This clonotype was seen a single time. The chain has TRBV7-2 and TRBJ2-6; D possibly corresponds to TRBD1 (5 bases). Germline-derived CDR1 and CDR2 are SGHTA and FQGNSA. The CDR3 length is 16 residues. Trimming stripped 4 bases from V and 6 bases from J, with 16 bases between. The CDR3 here is CASSSRVLALANVLTF. The CDR3 DNA is TGTGCCAGCAGCTCCAGGGTCCTCGCTTTGGCCAACGTCCTGACTTTC.

The genes are TRBV25-1 and TRBJ1-4; no firm D call. The CDR3 runs to 11 residues. Between the trimmed V and J ends, which lost 2 bases and 8 bases, there was a span of 3 bases. Germline V gives CDR1 MGHDK, CDR2 SYGVNS. DNA of the CDR3: TGTGCCAGCAGTGAAGGGGAAAAACTGTTTTTT. It is translated as CASSEGEKLFF. The whole variable domain, filled in from reference TRBV25-1 and TRBJ1-4, reads EADIYQTPRYLVIGTGKKITLECSQTMGHDKMYWYQQDPGMELHLIHYSYGVNSTEKGDLSSESTVSRIRTEHFPLTLESARPSHTSQYLCASSEGEKLFFGSGTQLSVL.

The J gene is TRBJ2-7, the V gene TRBV12-5; perhaps D is TRBD1 or TRBD2 (5 bases each). Per germline, CDR1 LGHNT and CDR2 FRNRAP. This CDR3 spans 15 amino acids. The germline V and J ends were trimmed by 5 bases and 0 bases, with 14 bases remaining between them. CDR3 amino acids: CASGVRDGGSYEQYF. Written as DNA, the CDR3 is TGTGCTAGTGGTGTCCGGGACGGAGGCTCCTACGAGCAGTACTTC.

The CDR3 reads CASSQTDGNTIYF. The CDR3 nucleotides read TGTGCCAGCTCCCAGACAGATGGAAACACCATATATTTT. The chain recombines TRBV7-2 with TRBJ1-3; tentative D call: TRBD1 (5 bases). The CDR3 is 13 residues long. Trimming removed 8 bases from V and 3 bases from J, with 11 bases in between. CDR1 SGHTA and CDR2 FQGNSA come from the germline V gene.

V gene TRBV9 combines with J gene TRBJ2-3; D gene unclear. CDR1 is SGDLS, CDR2 YYNGEE, per germline. Trimming shortened V by 0 bases and J by 7 bases, and 9 bases separated the two germline ends. There are 13 residues in the CDR3. The CDR3 reads CASSVAMGNTQYF. CDR3 sequence (DNA): TGTGCCAGCAGCGTAGCGATGGGGAATACGCAGTATTTT.

The chain combines TRBV20-1 with TRBJ2-3, with 12 bases matching TRBD2. The V gene end was trimmed by 1 base and the J gene end by 5 bases; junction bases not matched to a gene: 13. Germline-derived CDR1 and CDR2 are DFQATT and SNEGSKA (reference sequence). The CDR3 sequence is 18 residues long. The CDR3: CSARVGLAGGSFRDTQYF. CDR3 in DNA: TGCAGTGCTAGAGTCGGGCTAGCGGGGGGGAGCTTCAGAGATACGCAGTATTTT.

The gene calls are TRBV5-4 and TRBJ2-1; TRBD2 matches 15 bases. This CDR3 is 18 amino acids long. In germline, CDR1 is SGHNT, CDR2 YYREEE (reference sequence). V was pared by 4 bases and J by 6 bases, with 11 bases of the junction left unmatched. CDR3 sequence reads: CASSGTSGGHFLGNEQFF. CDR3 DNA sequence: TGTGCCAGCAGCGGGACTAGCGGGGGGCACTTTCTTGGCAATGAGCAGTTCTTC.

The chain couples TRBV3-1 to TRBJ2-7, with D uncertain. Trimming left V 5 bases short and J 5 bases short, with 16 bases between. The CDR3 runs to 14 residues. Per the germline V gene, CDR1 is LGHDT and CDR2 is YNNKEL (reference sequence). The DNA for the CDR3 is TGTGCCAGCAGCTGGGCCGACCGGCTCAACGAGCAGTACTTC. It encodes CASSWADRLNEQYF.